One and the same sample provided the 2 T cell receptor beta chains below, sequenced in a study of blood T cells in healthy people across ages. Then a second PCR, running roughly 7 to 11 cycles, was carried out with a sample-barcoded 5' primer and a J-beta primer mix. TCRdb recomputed calls from the 5' RACE reads with MiXCR, one row per CDR3 protein. The sample includes about 1.6 million distinct CDR3 sequences, roughly 32% of them seen just once. Sequenced material: blood. The receptors originated from a woman aged 30 to 39 in good health.

This clonotype was detected only a few times. V is TRBV20-1 and J is TRBJ1-4, with D uncertain. Trimming took 5 bases from V and 5 from J, leaving 12 bases between them. The CDR3 runs to 13 residues. CDR1 and CDR2 (germline): DFQATT, SNEGSKA (reference sequence). CDR3 DNA sequence: TGCAGTGCTTCAGTATCGGTCAATGAAAAACTGTTTTTT. Its protein product is CSASVSVNEKLFF.

The gene calls are TRBV5-1 and TRBJ1-1, with 9 bases aligning to TRBD1. CDR1 is SGHRS, CDR2 YFSETQ, per germline. There are 18 residues in the CDR3. Trimming cost V 7 bases and J 2 bases; bases outside gene matches: 18. The CDR3 DNA is TGCGCCAGCTCGGACAGGGGATTTCGAATGGGCGCAAACACTGAAGCTTTCTTT. Protein sequence: CASSDRGFRMGANTEAFF.